This entry describes one TCR beta chain. This CDR3 is missing its conserved last phenylalanine or tryptophan, likely due to a read error. V was clipped by 5 bases and J by 4 bases; unmatched bases: 7. Germline-derived CDR1 and CDR2 are MNHEY and SMNVEV (reference sequence). CDR3 length equals 15 residues. Reverse transcription used about 0.45 to 1 ug RNA and random hexamers. TCRdb independently ran MiXCR on the immunoSEQ multiplex PCR reads; one entry per CDR3 protein. The table includes about 280,000 distinct CDR3 sequences, roughly 84% detected once. This entry comes from a study of CD8 T cells in Susac syndrome.

The receptor was isolated from a human donor with multiple sclerosis. The sample taken for sequencing was CD8+ T cells from PBMCs. The gene calls are TRBV27 and TRBJ2-1, with 8 bases matching TRBD2. CDR3 amino acids: CASSHSGTGYNEQFL. The CDR3 DNA sequence: TGTGCCAGCAGTCATAGCGGGACTGGGTACAATGAGCAGTTCCTC.